Shown below are 27 T cell receptor beta chains from a single sample sequenced in a study of cytomegalovirus exposure and HLA in healthy donors. 60 Vbeta and 13 Jbeta primers were used in PCR. Method: immunoSEQ multiplex PCR; TCRdb's copy keeps in-frame clones and lacks some. This table holds 150,000 to 200,000 clones, 55% to 80% found once. The source material was PBMCs. The receptor source for this set is a woman between 18 and 29 years old in good health and CMV-seropositive.

The table lists this clone with a few counts. The chain has TRBV25-1 and TRBJ2-5, with D possibly matching TRBD1 (5 bases). This CDR3 is built from 15 residues. V dropped 3 bases and J dropped 4 bases, with 15 bases sitting between them. Germline-derived CDR1 and CDR2 are MGHDK and SYGVNS. Here the CDR3 DNA reads TGTGCCAGCAGTGATTACCAGGGAAGGCGAGAGACCCAGTACTTC. It is translated as CASSDYQGRRETQYF.

The V gene is TRBV7-9, the J gene TRBJ2-3; TRBD1 aligns across 8 bases. Per germline, CDR1 SEHNR and CDR2 FQNEAQ (reference sequence). The CDR3 extends over 14 amino acids. The trim removed 2 bases at V and 7 bases at J, leaving 5 bases unmatched. CDR3 bases: TGTGCCAGCAGCTTACCGCAGGGGGCTTATACGCAGTATTTT. It encodes CASSLPQGAYTQYF.

This clone was counted between two and nine times. The chain is built from TRBV10-1 and TRBJ2-7, with a weak D call TRBD2 (5 bases). The CDR3 runs to 17 residues. The germline V gene has CDR1 WNHNN and CDR2 SYGVQD (reference sequence). V lost 2 bases, J lost 7 bases, and 24 bases lay in between. CDR3 sequence: CASSEISAPLARDEQYF. The CDR3 bases are TGCGCCAGCAGTGAGATTAGCGCCCCCCTCGCTAGGGATGAGCAGTACTTC.

This clone showed up just a few times. This chain connects TRBV27 to TRBJ1-1; 8 bases fit TRBD1. V gave up 3 bases and J gave up 1 base; unmatched junction bases: 7. The CDR3 is made up of 16 amino acids. Germline V gives CDR1 MNHEY, CDR2 SMNVEV (reference sequence). CDR3 bases: TGTGCCAGCAGTTTGCTTGGACAGGGAAGGAACACTGAAGCTTTCTTT. Amino acid sequence: CASSLLGQGRNTEAFF.

This chain uses TRBV7-3 with TRBJ2-1; perhaps TRBD2 as D (5 bases). Per the germline V gene, CDR1 is SGHTA and CDR2 is FQGTGA. The CDR3 is 13 amino acids. Trimming pared 2 bases from V and 6 bases from J, leaving 8 bases between. The CDR3 loop reads CASSLGGLNEQFF. The DNA for the CDR3 is TGTGCCAGCAGCTTAGGAGGACTCAATGAGCAGTTCTTC.

V is TRBV18 and J is TRBJ1-5; tentative D call: TRBD1 (5 bases). Germline CDR1 reads KGHSH; CDR2 reads LQKENI. The CDR3 sequence is 13 residues long. Trimming cost V 6 bases and J 5 bases, with 11 bases left between them. CDR3 sequence: CASSPGLYQPQHF. The CDR3 region has the DNA TGTGCCAGCTCCCCGGGACTTTATCAGCCCCAGCATTTT.

The chain recombines TRBV7-9 with TRBJ1-3, with 8 bases matching TRBD1. V shed 5 bases and J 0 bases; nucleotides not matched to a gene: 6. The CDR3 is made up of 16 amino acids. The germline V gene encodes CDR1 SEHNR and CDR2 FQNEAQ (reference sequence). The CDR3 is CASSPGTGHSGNTIYF. The CDR3 nucleotides read TGTGCCAGCAGCCCAGGGACAGGTCACTCTGGAAACACCATATATTTT.

The V call is TRBV7-8, the J call TRBJ2-1; 8 nucleotides match TRBD1. This CDR3 is 16 amino acids long. The V segment lost 3 bases and the J segment 5 bases; nucleotides outside the gene matches: 9. CDR1 and CDR2 (germline): SGHVS, FQNEAQ. The CDR3 sequence: CASSFPTTDRDNEQFF. CDR3 sequence (DNA): TGTGCCAGCAGCTTTCCGACGACGGACAGGGACAATGAGCAGTTCTTC.

The V and J genes are TRBV18 and TRBJ2-7, with 7 bases identical to TRBD1. Germline CDR1 reads KGHSH; CDR2 reads LQKENI. Trimming cost V 2 bases and J 3 bases; bases outside gene matches: 4. The CDR3 spans 14 residues. CDR3 in DNA: TGTGCCAGCTCACCAAAGGGGGCGGTCTACGAGCAGTACTTC. It specifies CASSPKGAVYEQYF.

This clone was seen a few times. The chain has TRBV18 and TRBJ2-1; TRBD2 agrees at 12 bases. Germline V gene sequence: CDR1 KGHSH, CDR2 LQKENI. J gave up 8 bases and V 0 bases, and 2 bases lay outside the gene matches. This CDR3 is 15 amino acids long. The CDR3 here is CASSPPTSGRDEQFF. CDR3 DNA sequence: TGTGCCAGCTCACCACCGACTAGCGGGAGAGATGAGCAGTTCTTC.

The genes are TRBV29-1 and TRBJ1-1, with D tentatively TRBD1 (5 bases). The V end lost 5 bases, the J end lost 1 base, and 11 bases lay between the germline ends. Per the germline V gene, CDR1 is SQVTM and CDR2 is ANQGSEA. The CDR3 covers 13 residues. Here the CDR3 reads CSVSQTENTEAFF. The CDR3 DNA reads TGCAGCGTTTCCCAGACAGAGAACACTGAAGCTTTCTTT.

This clone was detected a few times. The rearrangement links TRBV6-6 to TRBJ1-2, with D possibly TRBD1 on 5 matching bases. V gave up 1 base and J gave up 7 bases, with 7 bases separating them. The CDR3 contains 12 residues. The V gene's germline CDR1 is MNHNY and CDR2 SVGAGI (reference sequence). CDR3 sequence: CASSYLGGGYTF. CDR3 DNA: TGTGCCAGCAGTTACTTGGGGGGTGGCTACACCTTC.

The rearrangement joins TRBV15 to TRBJ1-4; TRBD1 agrees at 12 bases. V dropped 5 bases and J dropped 8; count of bases not matched to a gene: 9. Germline V CDR1 and CDR2: LNHNV, YYDKDF (reference sequence). This CDR3 spans 16 amino acids. The CDR3 region has the DNA TGTGCCACCAGCCCGCCGGGACAGGGGGCAAGAGAAAAACTGTTTTTT. Its protein product is CATSPPGQGAREKLFF.

Here the CDR3 reads CASSLPESYEQYF. The CDR3 bases are TGTGCCAGCAGCTTACCCGAGTCCTACGAGCAGTACTTC. The chain is built from TRBV7-9 and TRBJ2-7; no definite D call. The germline V gene encodes CDR1 SEHNR and CDR2 FQNEAQ (reference sequence). The V and J ends lost 2 bases and 1 base respectively, with 6 bases between them. The length of the CDR3 is 13 residues.

Concerning this clone itself: The same CDR3 can be traced to other DNA sequences in this sample. This sequence joins TRBV30 and TRBJ1-1; the match to TRBD1 covers 7 bases. Trimming cost V 0 bases and J 3 bases; bases outside gene matches: 1. This CDR3 contains 13 residues. CDR1 and CDR2 (germline): GTSNPN, SVGIG (reference sequence). The CDR3 coding sequence is TGTGCCTGGAGTGTCCAGGGGGACACTGAAGCTTTCTTT. Its protein is CAWSVQGDTEAFF.

CDR3 amino acids: CAWSVIRFEGKLFF. CDR3 sequence (DNA): TGTGCCTGGAGTGTAATCCGGTTTGAGGGAAAACTGTTTTTT. The V call is TRBV30, the J call TRBJ1-4, with D uncertain. The CDR3 length is 14 residues. The V gene lost 0 bases and the J gene lost 10 bases, with 15 bases spanning the gap. Per the germline V gene, CDR1 is GTSNPN and CDR2 is SVGIG (reference sequence).

The rearrangement links TRBV7-9 to TRBJ2-3; 7 bases align to TRBD2. CDR3 length: 14 residues. Germline V gene data show CDR1 as SEHNR and CDR2 as FQNEAQ (reference sequence). Trimming at V came to 4 bases and at J to 2 bases, leaving 3 bases not matched to a gene. Here the CDR3 reads CASSSSGTTDTQYF. The CDR3 bases are TGTGCCAGCAGCTCTAGCGGTACCACAGATACGCAGTATTTT.

This clone has just a few counts. V usage is TRBV28 and J usage is TRBJ1-2; D call uncertain. The CDR3 runs 15 residues. Germline CDR1 is MDHEN and CDR2 is SYDVKM. Trimming stripped 6 bases from V and 2 bases from J, with 16 bases between. CDR3 nucleotide sequence: TGTGCCAGCAGAAACTTTATGTTGTCAAACTATGGCTACACCTTC. It yields the protein CASRNFMLSNYGYTF.

The chain has TRBV7-8 and TRBJ1-2, with 9 bases identical to TRBD1. Trimming took 5 bases from V and 6 from J; bases not matched to a gene: 10. The CDR3 runs 15 residues. Germline CDR1 is SGHVS and CDR2 is FQNEAQ. DNA of the CDR3: TGTGCCAGCAGCCGAATAGGGGACAGGGATGATGGCTACACCTTC. Translating gives CASSRIGDRDDGYTF. Supplemented by reference TRBV7-8 and TRBJ1-2, the full variable domain reads GAGVSQSPRYKVAKRGQDVALRCDPISGHVSLFWYQQALGQGPEFLTYFQNEAQLDKSGLPSDRFFAERPEGSVSTLKIQRTQQEDSAVYLCASSRIGDRDDGYTFGSGTRLTVV.

V usage is TRBV27 and J usage is TRBJ1-1, with TRBD1 matching over 9 bases. Trimming cost V 0 bases and J 11 bases; bases outside gene matches: 7. The CDR3 loop spans 14 amino acids. CDR1 is MNHEY, CDR2 SMNVEV, per germline (reference sequence). The CDR3, as DNA: TGTGCCAGCAGTTTATCGGGACAGGGCGGCGCGGCTTTCTTT. The encoded protein is CASSLSGQGGAAFF.

The genes are TRBV7-6 and TRBJ2-7; 7 bases are a match to TRBD1. The junction had 1 base not matched to a gene; V was cut back by 2 bases and J by 0 bases. Germline loops: CDR1 SGHVS, CDR2 FNYEAQ. The length of the CDR3 is 14 residues. CDR3 in amino acids: CASSLRDSSYEQYF. The CDR3 nucleotides read TGTGCCAGCAGCTTACGGGACAGCTCCTACGAGCAGTACTTC.

V usage is TRBV5-1 and J usage is TRBJ2-6; D perhaps matches TRBD1 (5 bases). Trimming removed 5 bases from V and 1 base from J, with 13 bases in between. Germline-derived CDR1 and CDR2 are SGHRS and YFSETQ. This CDR3 region has 16 residues. The CDR3 spells CASRQVLLSGANVLTF. Here the CDR3 DNA reads TGCGCCAGCAGACAGGTTTTACTTTCTGGGGCCAACGTCCTGACTTTC.

V gene TRBV27 combines with J gene TRBJ2-7, with TRBD2 matching over 8 bases. This CDR3 spans 15 amino acids. Germline assignment: CDR1 MNHEY and CDR2 SMNVEV (reference sequence). The trim removed 2 bases at V and 2 bases at J, leaving 5 bases unmatched. The DNA of the CDR3 is TGTGCCAGCAGTTTACGGGGGGGCAACACCTACGAGCAGTACTTC. Translated: CASSLRGGNTYEQYF.

CDR3 sequence reads: CASSATQGRSDTQYF. The CDR3 region has the DNA TGTGCCAGCAGTGCCACACAGGGAAGGTCCGATACGCAGTATTTT. The J gene is TRBJ2-3, the V gene TRBV2; maybe TRBD1 (6 bases). The V end lost 4 bases, the J end lost 6 bases, and 17 bases lay between the germline ends. Germline V gene data show CDR1 as SNHLY and CDR2 as FYNNEI. CDR3 length: 15 amino acids.

The rearrangement joins TRBV6-5 to TRBJ2-5; TRBD2 matches 9 bases. With V trimmed by 8 bases and J by 7 bases, 11 bases remained unmatched. The germline gives CDR1 MNHEY, CDR2 SVGAGI. This CDR3 contains 14 residues. The chain's CDR3 is CASRGGLALGTQYF. The CDR3 nucleotides read TGTGCCAGCCGAGGGGGACTAGCCTTAGGGACCCAGTACTTC.

The genes are TRBV7-2 and TRBJ1-1; 7 nucleotides match TRBD1. Germline values: CDR1 SGHTA, CDR2 FQGNSA. This CDR3 comprises 12 residues. The junction had 4 bases not matched to a gene; V was cut back by 5 bases and J by 7 bases. The DNA for the CDR3 is TGTGCCAGCAGCAGTGGACAGGTTGAAGCTTTCTTT. Its translation is CASSSGQVEAFF. The full variable domain, with the rest looked up from reference TRBV7-2 and TRBJ1-1, is GAGVSQSPSNKVTEKGKDVELRCDPISGHTALYWYRQSLGQGLEFLIYFQGNSAPDKSGLPSDRFSAERTGGSVSTLTIQRTQQEDSAVYLCASSSGQVEAFFGQGTRLTVV.

This chain links TRBV2 with TRBJ2-5, with D maybe TRBD1 (6 bases). Trimming left V 5 bases short and J 5 bases short, with 15 bases between. CDR3 length equals 14 residues. Germline assignment: CDR1 SNHLY and CDR2 FYNNEI. CDR3 residues: CASSSTGFLETQYF. For the CDR3, the DNA is TGTGCCAGCAGTTCGACAGGTTTCCTGGAGACCCAGTACTTC.